A selection of T cell receptor beta chains follows, all from one sample in a study of control samples from healthy donors and cancer patients. Using immunoSEQ multiplex PCR, the repertoire was profiled, and TCRdb retains in-frame clones only, with some absent. The table lists under 200,000 clones, 94% of them singletons. Sequencing input: PBMCs. The receptors here all came from a man aged 55-75 years with colorectal cancer. CDR3s include the opening cysteine and the closing phenylalanine or tryptophan. The order of the fields is CDR3 DNA, CDR3 protein, V gene, D gene, J gene, clone size, CDR3 length. D genes are given only for firm matches. Clone size appears in some rows only: once, few, many, or a class for an expanded clone.

CDR3 DNA: TGTGCCAGCAGGCGTACGGGTCTGGGGGGCTACACCTTC; CDR3 protein: CASRRTGLGGYTF; V gene: TRBV6-6; D gene: NA; J gene: TRBJ1-2; clone size: NA; CDR3 length: 13
CDR3 DNA: TGTGCCTGGAGTCGGACAGCCTCTGGAAACACCATATATTTT; CDR3 protein: CAWSRTASGNTIYF; V gene: TRBV30; D gene: NA; J gene: TRBJ1-3; clone size: NA; CDR3 length: 14
CDR3 DNA: TGTGCCAGCAGCTTAGCTGCCCTGAATTCAGATACGCAGTATTTT; CDR3 protein: CASSLAALNSDTQYF; V gene: TRBV11-2; D gene: NA; J gene: TRBJ2-3; clone size: NA; CDR3 length: 15
CDR3 DNA: TGTGCCAGCAGTATCAGGGTTAACACTGAAGCTTTCTTT; CDR3 protein: CASSIRVNTEAFF; V gene: TRBV6-5; D gene: NA; J gene: TRBJ1-1; clone size: NA; CDR3 length: 13
CDR3 DNA: TGTGCCAGCAGTACCGGGACGGCCCTCGGGTACGATGAGCAGTTCTTC; CDR3 protein: CASSTGTALGYDEQFF; V gene: TRBV28; D gene: NA; J gene: TRBJ2-1; clone size: NA; CDR3 length: 16
CDR3 DNA: TGTGCCGCGGGGAGTCGGGGAGAGACCCAGTACTTC; CDR3 protein: CAAGSRGETQYF; V gene: TRBV30; D gene: NA; J gene: TRBJ2-5; clone size: NA; CDR3 length: 12
CDR3 DNA: TGTGCCAGCAGGCGGGGGGGGGACTACGAGCAGTACTTC; CDR3 protein: CASRRGGDYEQYF; V gene: TRBV28; D gene: TRBD2; J gene: TRBJ2-7; clone size: NA; CDR3 length: 13
CDR3 DNA: TGTGCCACCAGTGATAGCGCTGACAATGAGCAGTTCTTC; CDR3 protein: CATSDSADNEQFF; V gene: TRBV24-1; D gene: NA; J gene: TRBJ2-1; clone size: NA; CDR3 length: 13
CDR3 DNA: TGCGCCAGCAGTGAGTCGGTGGGAGGGGGCACAGATACGCAGTATTTT; CDR3 protein: CASSESVGGGTDTQYF; V gene: TRBV10-2; D gene: TRBD2; J gene: TRBJ2-3; clone size: once; CDR3 length: 16
CDR3 DNA: TGTGCCAGCAGTTTAAGAACAGGGGATTTAAATAGTGGCTACACCTTC; CDR3 protein: CASSLRTGDLNSGYTF; V gene: TRBV27; D gene: TRBD1; J gene: TRBJ1-2; clone size: NA; CDR3 length: 16
CDR3 DNA: TGTGCCACCAGTGATGATTCCTACGAGCAGTACTTC; CDR3 protein: CATSDDSYEQYF; V gene: TRBV24-1; D gene: NA; J gene: TRBJ2-7; clone size: NA; CDR3 length: 12
CDR3 DNA: TGTGCCAGCAGCTTAGTCCAGGGCCCTAACTATGGCTACACCTTC; CDR3 protein: CASSLVQGPNYGYTF; V gene: TRBV7-2; D gene: NA; J gene: TRBJ1-2; clone size: NA; CDR3 length: 15
CDR3 DNA: TGTGCCAGCAGCGTAGCCTACGAGCAGTACTTC; CDR3 protein: CASSVAYEQYF; V gene: TRBV14; D gene: NA; J gene: TRBJ2-7; clone size: once; CDR3 length: 11
CDR3 DNA: TGTGCCAGCAGCCCAGGCAAGTTCTATGGCTACACCTTC; CDR3 protein: CASSPGKFYGYTF; V gene: TRBV27; D gene: NA; J gene: TRBJ1-2; clone size: once; CDR3 length: 13
CDR3 DNA: TGCGCCAGCAGCCAAGACAGGGGCGGCGGGGAACTGTTTTTT; CDR3 protein: CASSQDRGGGELFF; V gene: TRBV4-1; D gene: NA; J gene: TRBJ2-2; clone size: NA; CDR3 length: 14
CDR3 DNA: TGTGCCAGTACCCTCACGGGACAGGGAAAGAGAAAAGGCAATCAGCCCCAGCATTTT; CDR3 protein: CASTLTGQGKRKGNQPQHF; V gene: TRBV19; D gene: TRBD1; J gene: TRBJ1-5; clone size: NA; CDR3 length: 19
CDR3 DNA: TGTGCCAGCAGTTTTCTCTGGGCCCCCCGCTCTGGAAACACCATATATTTT; CDR3 protein: CASSFLWAPRSGNTIYF; V gene: TRBV21-1; D gene: NA; J gene: TRBJ1-3; clone size: NA; CDR3 length: 17
CDR3 DNA: TGTGCCAGCAGCCCACAGGGAGACACTGAAGCTTTCTTT; CDR3 protein: CASSPQGDTEAFF; V gene: TRBV7-9; D gene: NA; J gene: TRBJ1-1; clone size: NA; CDR3 length: 13
CDR3 DNA: TGTGCCAGCTCCCCACGGGGGAAAAACAATGAGCAGTTCTTC; CDR3 protein: CASSPRGKNNEQFF; V gene: TRBV18; D gene: NA; J gene: TRBJ2-1; clone size: NA; CDR3 length: 14
CDR3 DNA: TGTGCCAGCAGCTTGGCCGCGTCCTTCGGCTACACCTTC; CDR3 protein: CASSLAASFGYTF; V gene: TRBV5-5; D gene: NA; J gene: TRBJ1-2; clone size: once; CDR3 length: 13
CDR3 DNA: TGTGCAGCCTACAGGGGGCGAGACACTGAAGCTTTCTTT; CDR3 protein: CAAYRGRDTEAFF; V gene: TRBV6-5; D gene: TRBD1; J gene: TRBJ1-1; clone size: NA; CDR3 length: 13
CDR3 DNA: TGTGCCAGCAGTGAACGCCAGGGGCAGAGCGGCTACACCTTC; CDR3 protein: CASSERQGQSGYTF; V gene: TRBV6-1; D gene: NA; J gene: TRBJ1-2; clone size: NA; CDR3 length: 14
CDR3 DNA: TGTGCCAGCAGCTACGAGGGGGGGGCGGACACCGGGGAGCTGTTTTTT; CDR3 protein: CASSYEGGADTGELFF; V gene: TRBV11-2; D gene: NA; J gene: TRBJ2-2; clone size: NA; CDR3 length: 16
CDR3 DNA: TGCAGCACGGCGGGGGAGATGGTGGAGCAGTTCTTC; CDR3 protein: CSTAGEMVEQFF; V gene: TRBV29-1; D gene: TRBD2; J gene: TRBJ2-1; clone size: NA; CDR3 length: 12
CDR3 DNA: TGTGCCAGCAGCCCCTGGACGGCCCAAGGGATCACTGAAGCTTTCTTT; CDR3 protein: CASSPWTAQGITEAFF; V gene: TRBV7-2; D gene: NA; J gene: TRBJ1-1; clone size: NA; CDR3 length: 16
CDR3 DNA: TGCGCCAGCAGCTTGGAAGGGGGCTCGATTCATGGCTACACCTTC; CDR3 protein: CASSLEGGSIHGYTF; V gene: TRBV5-1; D gene: TRBD1; J gene: TRBJ1-2; clone size: NA; CDR3 length: 15
CDR3 DNA: TGTGCCAGCAGTGGCGGCAGGTCCTCTGGAAACACCATATATTTT; CDR3 protein: CASSGGRSSGNTIYF; V gene: TRBV2; D gene: NA; J gene: TRBJ1-3; clone size: NA; CDR3 length: 15
CDR3 DNA: TGTGCCAGCAGCGGACTACAGGGCACTGAAGCTTTCTTT; CDR3 protein: CASSGLQGTEAFF; V gene: TRBV25-1; D gene: NA; J gene: TRBJ1-1; clone size: once; CDR3 length: 13
CDR3 DNA: TGTGCCAGCTCCCCCCTAGCGGGGGACCCCTCTAGCACAGATACGCAGTATTTT; CDR3 protein: CASSPLAGDPSSTDTQYF; V gene: TRBV18; D gene: TRBD2; J gene: TRBJ2-3; clone size: few; CDR3 length: 18
CDR3 DNA: TGTGCCAGCAGTTCCGCAGTCAGTACAGCCAAAAACATTCAGTACTTC; CDR3 protein: CASSSAVSTAKNIQYF; V gene: TRBV27; D gene: NA; J gene: TRBJ2-4; clone size: NA; CDR3 length: 16
CDR3 DNA: TGTGCCAGCAGCCTAGGGCCAGGGGCGGAGACCCAGTACTTC; CDR3 protein: CASSLGPGAETQYF; V gene: TRBV3-1/TRBV3-2; D gene: NA; J gene: TRBJ2-5; clone size: NA; CDR3 length: 14
CDR3 DNA: TGTGCCAGCAGTTTAACGCGGAATCAGCCCCAGCATTTT; CDR3 protein: CASSLTRNQPQHF; V gene: TRBV27; D gene: NA; J gene: TRBJ1-5; clone size: NA; CDR3 length: 13
CDR3 DNA: TGTGCCAGCAGCTTCCACCGGGAGCAGTTCTTC; CDR3 protein: CASSFHREQFF; V gene: TRBV5-4; D gene: NA; J gene: TRBJ2-1; clone size: NA; CDR3 length: 11
CDR3 DNA: TGCGCCAGCTCATCAAAAAATCGCACCTTC; CDR3 protein: CASSSKNRTF; V gene: TRBV10-1; D gene: NA; J gene: TRBJ1-2; clone size: NA; CDR3 length: 10
CDR3 DNA: TGCAGCGTGGAGGCACACTACGAGCAGTACTTC; CDR3 protein: CSVEAHYEQYF; V gene: TRBV29-1; D gene: NA; J gene: TRBJ2-7; clone size: NA; CDR3 length: 11
CDR3 DNA: TGTGCCAGCAGTACAGGGTACGGGGCCAACGTCCTGACTTTC; CDR3 protein: CASSTGYGANVLTF; V gene: TRBV6-4; D gene: NA; J gene: TRBJ2-6; clone size: NA; CDR3 length: 14